These 12 T cell receptor beta chains originate from one sample sequenced in a study of cytomegalovirus exposure and HLA in healthy donors. Amplification used 60 Vbeta primers and 13 Jbeta primers. Clones were sequenced by immunoSEQ multiplex PCR, and TCRdb holds only the in-frame ones, with some missing. In the table there are 97,000 or so clones, over 80% of which are singletons. Sample: PBMCs. These receptor sequences come from a man aged 40-55 years in good health and CMV-seronegative.

The chain employs TRBV11-3 and TRBJ2-5; 7 bases are a match to TRBD1. The J call may be wrong; the DNA end is better matched by TRBJ2-7. Germline V gene data show CDR1 as SGHNT and CDR2 as YENEEA. This CDR3 has 14 residues. The CDR3 DNA is TGTGCCAGCAGCTCCCGGGACAGCCCCTACGAGCAGTACTTC. It is translated as CASSSRDSPYEQYF.

This chain's CDR3 is CASSYSSQAAFPLHF. The CDR3 nucleotides read TGTGCCAGCAGTTACTCAAGTCAGGCCGCGTTCCCCCTCCACTTT. This chain connects TRBV6-5 to TRBJ1-6; no clear D gene. The germline V gene encodes CDR1 MNHEY and CDR2 SVGAGI. Trimming removed 0 bases from V and 13 bases from J, with 16 bases in between. The CDR3 has 15 residues.

The gene calls are TRBV18 and TRBJ2-7; D gene uncertain. CDR1 is KGHSH, CDR2 LQKENI, per germline. V lost 0 bases and J lost 0, with 6 bases in between. The CDR3 consists of 14 residues. The CDR3 protein is CASSPPIFSYEQYF. The CDR3 bases are TGTGCCAGCTCACCACCAATATTCTCCTACGAGCAGTACTTC.

The rearrangement links TRBV29-1 to TRBJ2-2; TRBD1 aligns across 7 bases. Germline values: CDR1 SQVTM, CDR2 ANQGSEA. V dropped 3 bases and J dropped 5; count of bases not matched to a gene: 6. The CDR3 has 14 amino acids. The CDR3, as DNA: TGCAGCGTTGATGGGGACAGAGGGACCGGGGAGCTGTTTTTT. This sequence encodes CSVDGDRGTGELFF.

The chain employs TRBV7-8 and TRBJ2-5; 7 bases line up with TRBD1. The J call is uncertain, as TRBJ2-7 better fits the DNA end. The CDR3 contains 15 residues. Germline V lookup: CDR1 SGHVS, CDR2 FQNEAQ. DNA of the CDR3: TGTGCCAGCAGCCGAAGACAGGGCCCAAGGGGCGAGCAGTACTTC. Protein product: CASSRRQGPRGEQYF.

This chain uses TRBV18 with TRBJ1-1; D is undetermined. The CDR3 length is 13 residues. V lost 5 bases, J lost 3 bases, and 10 bases lay in between. The germline gives CDR1 KGHSH, CDR2 LQKENI. The DNA of the CDR3 is TGTGCCAGCTCATACTCACGGGACACTGAAGCTTTCTTT. Protein product: CASSYSRDTEAFF. The variable domain in full, with the rest retrieved from reference TRBV18 and TRBJ1-1, is NAGVMQNPRHLVRRRGQEARLRCSPMKGHSHVYWYRQLPEEGLKFMVYLQKENIIDESGMPKERFSAEFPKEGPSILRIQQVVRGDSAAYFCASSYSRDTEAFFGQGTRLTVV.

This chain joins TRBV2 and TRBJ1-5, with D perhaps matching TRBD1 (6 bases). CDR3 size: 15 residues. V lost 6 bases and J 6 bases, leaving 18 bases between the germline ends. From germline, CDR1 is SNHLY and CDR2 FYNNEI. The CDR3 region has the DNA TGTGCCAGCAGCGTCTCGGGGGGCGTGGGTCAGCCCCAGCATTTT. Translation: CASSVSGGVGQPQHF.

The chain combines TRBV4-3 with TRBJ2-7, with D tentatively TRBD1 (5 bases). V lost 4 bases and J 2 bases, leaving 12 bases between the germline ends. Germline lookup yields CDR1 LGHNA and CDR2 YSLEER. This CDR3 spans 14 amino acids. For the CDR3, the DNA is TGCGCCAGCAGCCTGAGGCAGGGTACCTACGAGCAGTACTTC. Residues: CASSLRQGTYEQYF.

A few counts support this clone. This chain joins TRBV7-9 and TRBJ1-2; 7 bases line up with TRBD1. CDR1 is SEHNR and CDR2 is FQNEAQ in the germline V gene (reference sequence). V trimming: 5 bases; J trimming: 2 bases; junction bases outside the gene matches: 14. There are 17 residues in the CDR3. CDR3 amino acids: CASSKTQGETENYGYTF. CDR3 DNA sequence: TGTGCCAGCAGCAAAACCCAGGGGGAGACAGAAAACTATGGCTACACCTTC.

The rearrangement joins TRBV5-1 to TRBJ1-4; perhaps TRBD1 as D (6 bases). V was clipped by 3 bases and J by 8 bases, with 17 bases between them. The CDR3 extends over 15 amino acids. Germline V lookup: CDR1 SGHRS, CDR2 YFSETQ. CDR3 sequence reads: CASSSLDRQGEKLFF. The CDR3 bases are TGCGCCAGCAGCTCCCTAGACAGGCAGGGGGAAAAACTGTTTTTT.

The rearrangement links TRBV5-6 to TRBJ1-3; 7 bases map to TRBD1. Germline CDR1 SGHDT, CDR2 YYEEEE. The CDR3 sequence is 14 residues long. J was trimmed by 4 bases and V by 4 bases; bases with no gene match: 5. The CDR3 is CASSTGETGNTIYF. CDR3 nucleotides: TGTGCCAGCAGCACAGGGGAAACCGGAAACACCATATATTTT.

This clone was recorded once. The chain couples TRBV7-2 to TRBJ2-1; D may be TRBD2 (5 bases). The germline gives CDR1 SGHTA, CDR2 FQGNSA. The CDR3 loop spans 13 amino acids. The germline V and J ends were trimmed by 5 bases and 9 bases, with 14 bases remaining between them. CDR3 protein: CASSQGLIGEQFF. DNA of the CDR3: TGTGCCAGCAGCCAAGGACTGATTGGTGAGCAGTTCTTC.